Described below is a single TCR beta chain sequence and its context. The sample comes from a study of blood T cell repertoires in COVID-19. For the study at large: Whether acute or convalescent, the COVID-19 samples came from the United States, Italy and Spain. T cells, B-cell-depleted T cells, or PBMCs supplied cDNA or gDNA.

Under the authors' procedure: Amplification with reference gene primers provided the estimates of nucleated cell counts. Clones were read by immunoSEQ multiplex PCR, and TCRdb kept only the in-frame ones, dropping some. D and trimming were read from the DNA, whereas the V and J calls and clone size are those reported in that table. Of 95,000 to 150,000 clones in the sample, over 70% were seen once. With 1 base clipped from V and 4 bases from J, the junction kept 3 bases outside the gene matches. The CDR3 is 16 amino acids. Germline V CDR1 and CDR2: LNHDA, SQIVND (reference sequence). The origin of this receptor is a man between 65 and 79 years old with acute or convalescent COVID-19. Material for sequencing was peripheral blood. The gene calls are TRBV19 and TRBJ1-5; 11 nucleotides align to TRBD1. The CDR3 sequence: CASSIGGTGGNQPQHF. The CDR3 DNA sequence: TGTGCCAGTAGTATAGGTGGGACAGGGGGGAATCAGCCCCAGCATTTT.